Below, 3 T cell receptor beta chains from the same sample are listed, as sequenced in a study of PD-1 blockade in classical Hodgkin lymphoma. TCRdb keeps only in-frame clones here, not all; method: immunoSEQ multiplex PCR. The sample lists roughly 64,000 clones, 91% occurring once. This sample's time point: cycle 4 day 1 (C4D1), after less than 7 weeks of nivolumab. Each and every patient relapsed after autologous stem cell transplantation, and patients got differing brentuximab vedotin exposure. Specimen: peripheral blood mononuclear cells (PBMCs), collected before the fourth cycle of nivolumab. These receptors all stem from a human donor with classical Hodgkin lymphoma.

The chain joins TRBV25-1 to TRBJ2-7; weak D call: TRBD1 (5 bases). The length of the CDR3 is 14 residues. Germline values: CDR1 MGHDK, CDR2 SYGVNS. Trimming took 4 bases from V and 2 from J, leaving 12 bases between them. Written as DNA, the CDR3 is TGTGCCAGCAGTGCCCTTGCAGGGCCCTACGAGCAGTACTTC. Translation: CASSALAGPYEQYF.

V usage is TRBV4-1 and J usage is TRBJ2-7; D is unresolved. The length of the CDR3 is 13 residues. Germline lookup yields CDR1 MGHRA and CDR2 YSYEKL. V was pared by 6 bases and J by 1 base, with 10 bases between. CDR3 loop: CASRYSGSYEQYF. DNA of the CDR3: TGCGCCAGCAGGTACAGTGGGTCCTACGAGCAGTACTTC.

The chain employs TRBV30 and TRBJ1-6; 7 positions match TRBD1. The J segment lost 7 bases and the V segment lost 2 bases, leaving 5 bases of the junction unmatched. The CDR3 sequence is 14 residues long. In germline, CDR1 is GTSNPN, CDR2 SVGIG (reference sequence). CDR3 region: CAWSTGTVNSPLHF. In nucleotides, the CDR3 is TGTGCCTGGAGTACCGGGACAGTAAATTCACCCCTCCACTTT.